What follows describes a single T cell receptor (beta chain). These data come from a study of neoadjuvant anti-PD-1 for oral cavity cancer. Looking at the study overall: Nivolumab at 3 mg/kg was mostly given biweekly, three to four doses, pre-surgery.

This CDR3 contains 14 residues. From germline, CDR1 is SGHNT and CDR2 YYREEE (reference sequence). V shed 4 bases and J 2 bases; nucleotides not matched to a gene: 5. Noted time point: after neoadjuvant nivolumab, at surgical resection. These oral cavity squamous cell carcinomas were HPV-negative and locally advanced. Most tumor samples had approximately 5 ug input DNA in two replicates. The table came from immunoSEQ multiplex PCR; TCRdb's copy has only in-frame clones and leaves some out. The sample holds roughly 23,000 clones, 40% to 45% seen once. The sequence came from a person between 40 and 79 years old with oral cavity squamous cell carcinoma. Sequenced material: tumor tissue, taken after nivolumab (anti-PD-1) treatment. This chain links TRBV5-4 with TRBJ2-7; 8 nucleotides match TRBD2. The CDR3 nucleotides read TGTGCCAGCAGCCGCCTAGCGGGTACCTACGAGCAGTACTTC. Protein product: CASSRLAGTYEQYF.